This section outlines one TCR beta chain sequence together with its context. PCR was performed using 60 Vbeta and 13 Jbeta primers. Data came from immunoSEQ multiplex PCR; TCRdb stores just in-frame clones and leaves some out. The sample consists of 100,000 or so clones, 70% to 80% of them appearing once. Trimming removed 4 bases at V and 4 bases at J, with 19 bases between. The CDR3 has 16 amino acids. CDR1 SGHNT and CDR2 YYREEE come from the germline V gene (reference sequence). The sample comes from a study of cytomegalovirus exposure and HLA in healthy donors. This TCR came from a man aged 25 to 40 in good health and CMV-seronegative. V and J are TRBV5-4 and TRBJ2-3; tentative D call: TRBD2 (7 bases). Sequenced input: PBMCs. The CDR3 spells CASSLGGGGPPDTQYF. Written as DNA, the CDR3 is TGTGCCAGCAGCCTAGGGGGGGGAGGGCCGCCAGATACGCAGTATTTT.